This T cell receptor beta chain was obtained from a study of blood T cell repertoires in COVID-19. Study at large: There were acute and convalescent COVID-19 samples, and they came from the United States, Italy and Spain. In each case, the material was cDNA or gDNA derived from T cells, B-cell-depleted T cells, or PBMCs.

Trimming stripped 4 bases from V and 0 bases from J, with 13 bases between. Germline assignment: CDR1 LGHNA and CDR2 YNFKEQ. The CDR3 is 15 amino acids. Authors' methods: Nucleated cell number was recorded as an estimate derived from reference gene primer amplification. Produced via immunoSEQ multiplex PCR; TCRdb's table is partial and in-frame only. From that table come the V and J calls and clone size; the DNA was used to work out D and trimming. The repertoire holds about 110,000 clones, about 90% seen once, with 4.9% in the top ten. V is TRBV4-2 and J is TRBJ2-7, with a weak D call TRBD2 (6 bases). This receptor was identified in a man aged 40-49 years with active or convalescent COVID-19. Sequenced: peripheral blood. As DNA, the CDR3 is TGTGCCAGCAGCCGAGCGGGTTCATCCTCCTACGAGCAGTACTTC. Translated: CASSRAGSSSYEQYF.